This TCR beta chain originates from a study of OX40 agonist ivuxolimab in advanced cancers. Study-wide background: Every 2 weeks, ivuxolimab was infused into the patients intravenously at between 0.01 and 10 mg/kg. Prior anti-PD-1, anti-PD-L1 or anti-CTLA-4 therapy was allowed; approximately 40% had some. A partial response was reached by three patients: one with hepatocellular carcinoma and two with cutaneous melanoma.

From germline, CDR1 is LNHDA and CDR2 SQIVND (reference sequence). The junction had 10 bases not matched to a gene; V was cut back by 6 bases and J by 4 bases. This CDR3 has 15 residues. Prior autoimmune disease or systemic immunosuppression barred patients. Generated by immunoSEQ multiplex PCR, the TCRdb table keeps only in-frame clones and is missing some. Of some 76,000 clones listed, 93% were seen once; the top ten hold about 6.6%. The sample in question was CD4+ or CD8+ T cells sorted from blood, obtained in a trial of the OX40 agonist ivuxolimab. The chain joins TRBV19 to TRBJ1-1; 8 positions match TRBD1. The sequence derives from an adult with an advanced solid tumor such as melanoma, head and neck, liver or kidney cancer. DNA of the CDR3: TGTGCCAGTAGATTTACAGGACAGGGAGGCACTGAAGCTTTCTTT. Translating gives CASRFTGQGGTEAFF.